One and the same sample provided the 25 T cell receptor beta chains below, sequenced in a study of blood T cell repertoires in COVID-19. Assay used: immunoSEQ multiplex PCR; TCRdb lists only in-frame clones, some missing. The data hold approximately 75,000 clones, with around 72% observed a single time. What was sequenced was peripheral blood. These receptors were collected from a human donor with acute or convalescent COVID-19. The donor label of this sample is uncertain.

This sequence joins TRBV3-1 (or the pseudogene TRBV3-2) and TRBJ2-7; D remains unclear. The length of the CDR3 is 16 residues. In germline, CDR1 is LGHDT, CDR2 YNNKEL (reference sequence). The V end was cut by 0 bases, the J end by 0 bases, with 12 bases between. Written as DNA, the CDR3 is TGTGCCAGCAGCCAAGATCCTCTTACTATCTCCTACGAGCAGTACTTC. Translation gives CASSQDPLTISYEQYF.

The rearrangement links TRBV5-5 to TRBJ2-7; the match to TRBD1 covers 7 bases. CDR1 is SGHKS, CDR2 YYEKEE, per germline (reference sequence). The CDR3 spans 14 residues. Losses at the gene ends were 4 bases for V and 4 bases for J; bases not matched to a gene: 8. CDR3 bases: TGTGCCAGCAGCGCCAACAGGGGTCGTTACGAGCAGTACGTC. Residues: CASSANRGRYEQYV.

V usage is TRBV7-9 and J usage is TRBJ1-5; TRBD1 agrees at 8 bases. Germline CDR1 is SEHNR and CDR2 is FQNEAQ (reference sequence). This CDR3 has 16 amino acids. Unmatched junction bases numbered 7, after V lost 1 base and J lost 5 bases. DNA for the CDR3: TGTGCCAGCAGCTTAGTACGTGACAGGGGTGATCAGCCCCAGCATTTT. Protein: CASSLVRDRGDQPQHF.

J is TRBJ1-5 and V is TRBV19, with 12 nucleotides matching TRBD1. The trim removed 5 bases at V and 6 bases at J, leaving 5 bases unmatched. The CDR3 covers 15 residues. The germline CDR1 and CDR2 sequences are LNHDA and SQIVND (reference sequence). This CDR3 reads CASSDGDRGLQPQHF. The CDR3 region has the DNA TGTGCCAGTAGTGACGGGGACAGGGGGCTTCAGCCCCAGCATTTT.

V is TRBV5-1 and J is TRBJ2-4, with D tentatively TRBD1 (6 bases). The CDR3 length is 18 residues. The V end was cut by 4 bases, the J end by 6 bases, with 26 bases between. Germline CDR1 is SGHRS and CDR2 is YFSETQ. The CDR3 region has the DNA TGCGCCAGCAGCCAACTAACGAACAGGGAAACCCCCCTAAACATTCAGTACTTC. Protein sequence: CASSQLTNRETPLNIQYF.

The chain carries TRBV18 and TRBJ2-5; tentative D call: TRBD1 (6 bases). Germline loops: CDR1 KGHSH, CDR2 LQKENI. The CDR3 contains 14 residues. V lost 4 bases and J lost 0, with 9 bases in between. The CDR3: CASSHDRYQETQYF. CDR3 bases: TGTGCCAGCTCACACGACAGGTACCAAGAGACCCAGTACTTC.

V usage is TRBV18 and J usage is TRBJ2-1; 11 bases match TRBD2. Germline assignment: CDR1 KGHSH and CDR2 LQKENI. With V trimmed by 3 bases and J by 5 bases, 0 bases remained unmatched. The CDR3 is 14 amino acids. In nucleotides, the CDR3 is TGTGCCAGCTCACCGGGACTAGCGGACAATGAGCAGTTCTTC. It is translated as CASSPGLADNEQFF.

J is TRBJ2-5 and V is TRBV12-3 or TRBV12-4; possibly TRBD2 for D (6 bases). The CDR3 runs 12 residues. Trimming pared 3 bases from V and 9 bases from J, leaving 11 bases between. The CDR3 DNA reads as TGTGCCAGCAGTTTGGGACTCCTCGCCCAGTACTTC. This sequence encodes CASSLGLLAQYF.

The gene calls are TRBV15 and TRBJ1-1, with a possible D match to TRBD1 (5 bases). This CDR3 is built from 15 residues. Between the trimmed V and J ends, which lost 1 base and 0 bases, there was a span of 9 bases. CDR1 and CDR2 (germline): LNHNV, YYDKDF (reference sequence). The CDR3 nucleotides read TGTGCCACCAGCAGAGCAGACAGAATGAACACTGAAGCTTTCTTT. Translated, it gives CATSRADRMNTEAFF.

The rearrangement uses TRBV19 and TRBJ1-1; D uncertain. V lost 2 bases and J 3 bases, leaving 10 bases between the germline ends. The CDR3 contains 14 residues. Germline loops: CDR1 LNHDA, CDR2 SQIVND (reference sequence). The CDR3 bases are TGTGCCAGTAGTATAATTCCTCGAGACACTGAAGCTTTCTTT. Translated: CASSIIPRDTEAFF.

This sequence joins TRBV5-1 and TRBJ1-3; D possibly corresponds to TRBD1 (5 bases). V lost 5 bases and J 0 bases, leaving 9 bases between the germline ends. CDR3 length equals 14 residues. Germline V CDR1 and CDR2: SGHRS, YFSETQ. The CDR3, as DNA: TGCGCCAGCAGGCCGGGGGGCTCTGGAAACACCATATATTTT. Its protein product is CASRPGGSGNTIYF.

This chain uses TRBV6-6 with TRBJ1-2; perhaps TRBD1 as D (5 bases). The CDR3 has 15 amino acids. Germline V gene lookup returns CDR1 MNHNY and CDR2 SVGAGI (reference sequence). V shed 6 bases and J shed 5 bases, with 19 bases lying between them. CDR3 amino acids: CASRGPQEMTYGYTF. CDR3 bases: TGTGCCAGCAGGGGCCCACAGGAGATGACGTATGGCTACACCTTC.

The rearrangement joins TRBV11-2 to TRBJ1-1, with TRBD1 matching 8 bases. CDR3 size: 15 residues. V shed 3 bases and J 0 bases; nucleotides not matched to a gene: 3. CDR1 SGHAT and CDR2 FQNNGV come from the germline V gene. In nucleotides, the CDR3 is TGTGCCAGCAGCTTCAGGACAGGGTTGAACACTGAAGCTTTCTTT. Its protein is CASSFRTGLNTEAFF.

The V and J genes are TRBV18 and TRBJ2-3, with unresolved D. Germline CDR1 reads KGHSH; CDR2 reads LQKENI. CDR3 size: 13 residues. V was shortened by 6 bases and J by 6 bases, with 13 bases between the two germline ends. The CDR3 nucleotides read TGTGCCAGCTCGGCCCCGCCGGGTGATACGCAGTATTTT. Its protein product is CASSAPPGDTQYF.

The rearrangement links TRBV7-2 to TRBJ2-5, with TRBD1 identical over 11 bases. The CDR3 has 16 residues. The V gene's germline CDR1 is SGHTA and CDR2 FQGNSA. The V and J ends lost 6 bases and 1 base, in that order; junction bases with no gene match: 7. The CDR3 DNA follows: TGTGCCAGCAGGGGGACAGGGGGATTGGTCCAAGAGACCCAGTACTTC. Amino acids: CASRGTGGLVQETQYF.

The chain uses TRBV6-2 or TRBV6-3 and TRBJ2-1; D is unresolved. The CDR3 loop spans 14 amino acids. The germline CDR1 and CDR2 sequences are MNHEY and SVGEGT. Trimming removed 0 bases at V and 5 bases at J, with 8 bases between. CDR3 amino acids: CASSYSVRNNEQFF. The CDR3, as DNA: TGTGCCAGCAGTTACTCTGTCAGAAACAATGAGCAGTTCTTC.

The gene calls are TRBV2 and TRBJ2-2; 7 nucleotides line up with TRBD1. Germline trimming cut 5 bases from V and 0 bases from J; bases unmatched to any gene: 3. There are 15 residues in the CDR3. Germline CDR1 is SNHLY and CDR2 is FYNNEI. CDR3 region: CASSRGQANTGELFF. The CDR3 nucleotides read TGTGCCAGCAGTAGAGGACAGGCGAACACCGGGGAGCTGTTTTTT.

The chain is built from TRBV3-1 (or the pseudogene TRBV3-2) and TRBJ1-2; D is possibly TRBD1 (5 bases). Looked up from germline, CDR1 is LGHDT and CDR2 is YNNKEL (reference sequence). The CDR3 is 14 residues long. V lost 1 base and J lost 5, with 11 bases in between. The CDR3 loop is CASSQVGGRYGYTF. The DNA of the CDR3 is TGTGCCAGCAGCCAAGTGGGGGGAAGATATGGCTACACCTTC.

V and J are TRBV7-9 and TRBJ1-1, with D perhaps TRBD1 (5 bases). V was cut by 5 bases and J by 3 bases, with 16 bases left in between. The CDR3 sequence is 15 residues long. CDR1 is SEHNR, CDR2 FQNEAQ, per germline (reference sequence). This CDR3 is CASSPGTTWDTEAFF. The CDR3 bases are TGTGCCAGCAGCCCGGGGACTACTTGGGACACTGAAGCTTTCTTT.

As DNA, the CDR3 is TGTGCCAGCAGAGCGGCGGGGGCCCTTTACAATGAGCAGTTCTTC. It specifies CASRAAGALYNEQFF. The rearrangement links TRBV2 to TRBJ2-1, with D maybe TRBD2 (7 bases). Trimming pared 6 bases from V and 4 bases from J, leaving 16 bases between. Looked up from germline, CDR1 is SNHLY and CDR2 is FYNNEI. There are 15 residues in the CDR3. Full variable domain (missing parts from reference TRBV2 and TRBJ2-1): EPEVTQTPSHQVTQMGQEVILRCVPISNHLYFYWYRQILGQKVEFLVSFYNNEISEKSEIFDDQFSVERPDGSNFTLKIRSTKLEDSAMYFCASRAAGALYNEQFFGPGTRLTVL.

This clone was seen only a few times. This sequence joins TRBV27 and TRBJ2-5; a possible D gene is TRBD2 (6 bases). From germline, CDR1 is MNHEY and CDR2 SMNVEV (reference sequence). The CDR3 spans 15 residues. V was clipped by 6 bases and J by 4 bases, with 18 bases between them. The chain's CDR3 is CASSLFRGGGETQYF. Written as DNA, the CDR3 is TGTGCCAGCAGCCTATTTCGGGGAGGAGGAGAGACCCAGTACTTC.

This clone was seen only a few times. The genes are TRBV5-6 and TRBJ1-5, with D possibly matching TRBD1 (5 bases). V gave up 4 bases and J gave up 5 bases, with 19 bases separating them. CDR3 length: 16 residues. Germline V CDR1 and CDR2: SGHDT, YYEEEE. The CDR3: CASSKRSGAGDQPQHF. The CDR3 nucleotides read TGTGCCAGCAGCAAGCGTAGTGGGGCTGGGGATCAGCCCCAGCATTTT.

This clone came up once. This chain links TRBV19 with TRBJ2-1, with 8 bases identical to TRBD2. Germline loops: CDR1 LNHDA, CDR2 SQIVND (reference sequence). V lost 7 bases to trimming and J lost 9 bases; unmatched junction nucleotides: 17. The CDR3 length is 16 residues. CDR3 amino acids: CASNGYRGSGNGEQFF. In DNA, the CDR3 is TGTGCCAGTAACGGCTACCGGGGTAGCGGGAACGGTGAGCAGTTCTTC.

J is TRBJ2-7 and V is TRBV7-2; no definite D call. The V end lost 1 base, the J end lost 2 bases, and 21 bases lay between the germline ends. The germline CDR1 and CDR2 sequences are SGHTA and FQGNSA. This CDR3 is built from 18 residues. This chain's CDR3 is CASSLGFSNDPAAYEQYF. CDR3 nucleotide sequence: TGTGCCAGCAGCTTAGGGTTTAGCAACGACCCGGCGGCCTACGAGCAGTACTTC.

A few counts support this clone. The chain links TRBV6-2 or TRBV6-3 to TRBJ1-3; D not resolved. V was trimmed by 6 bases and J by 0 bases, leaving 9 bases between them. Germline V lookup: CDR1 MNHEY, CDR2 SVGEGT. The CDR3 is 14 residues long. The CDR3 reads CASSSAASGNTIYF. The CDR3 DNA reads as TGTGCCAGCAGCTCGGCGGCCTCTGGAAACACCATATATTTT.